The clone carrying this T cell receptor (beta chain) was seen a handful of times. This sample was taken from a study of cytomegalovirus exposure and HLA in healthy donors. PCR involved 60 Vbeta and 13 Jbeta primers. Sequenced by immunoSEQ multiplex PCR; TCRdb stores in-frame clones only, minus some. Of 60,000 to 75,000 clones in the sample, less than 70% were seen once. V lost 0 bases and J 8 bases, leaving 13 bases between the germline ends. The germline V gene has CDR1 GTSNPN and CDR2 SVGIG (reference sequence). CDR3 size: 13 residues. The TCR sequence derives from a woman between 50 and 59 years old in good health and CMV-seronegative. V usage is TRBV30 and J usage is TRBJ1-2; possible D gene TRBD1, 6 bases. Input material: PBMCs. The CDR3 DNA reads TGTGCCTGGAGTGTAGGGACAAGGGGAGGCTACACCTTC. As protein: CAWSVGTRGGYTF.